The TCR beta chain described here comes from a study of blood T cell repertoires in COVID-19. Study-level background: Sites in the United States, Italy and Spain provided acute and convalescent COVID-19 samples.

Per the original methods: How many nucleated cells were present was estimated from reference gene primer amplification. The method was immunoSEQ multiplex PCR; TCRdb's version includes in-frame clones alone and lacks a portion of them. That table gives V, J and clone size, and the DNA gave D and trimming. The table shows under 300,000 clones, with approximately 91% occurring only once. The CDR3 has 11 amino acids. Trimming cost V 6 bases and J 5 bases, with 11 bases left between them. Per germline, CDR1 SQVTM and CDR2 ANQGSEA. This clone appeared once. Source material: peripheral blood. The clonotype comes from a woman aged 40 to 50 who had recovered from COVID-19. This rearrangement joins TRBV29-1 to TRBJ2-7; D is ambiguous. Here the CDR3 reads CSVALGDEQYF. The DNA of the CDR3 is TGCAGCGTCGCCCTAGGTGACGAGCAGTACTTC.